This is a list of T cell receptor beta chains from one sample in a study of tissue T cells after allogeneic stem cell transplantation. The repertoire was sequenced with immunoSEQ multiplex PCR; TCRdb's copy has only in-frame clones and lacks some. The sample has about 9,500 clones; roughly two thirds are singletons. The sequencing used tissue from the ileum, collected at autopsy. These receptors were obtained from a woman aged 18 to 55 with breast cancer. Each CDR3 is given with its conserved first and last residue. D genes are given only for firm matches. Not every row has a clone size; where given, it reads once, few, many or a size class.

cdr3_nt	cdr3_aa	d_call	clone_size	cdr3_length	v_call	j_call
TGTGCCAGCTCGGAGGGGGCCGGGAACGAGCAGTACTTC	CASSEGAGNEQYF	-	-	13	TRBV18	TRBJ2-7
TGTGCCAGCAGTACCCCGGACAACTATGGCTACACCTTC	CASSTPDNYGYTF	-	-	13	TRBV6-2/TRBV6-3	TRBJ1-2
TGCAGCGTTGAAGACAGGGTAAATGAGCAGTTCTTC	CSVEDRVNEQFF	-	-	12	TRBV29-1	TRBJ2-1
TGTGCCAGCAGTGAGGTTTCGAGCTCCTACAATGAGCAGTTCTTC	CASSEVSSSYNEQFF	-	few	15	TRBV2	TRBJ2-1
TGTGCCAGCAGTGTAAGTTCAACGGGACTAGCGGACCAAGAGACCCAGTACTTC	CASSVSSTGLADQETQYF	TRBD2	few	18	TRBV6-2/TRBV6-3	TRBJ2-5
TGTGCCAGCCTAATAGGGGTGTACCAAGAGACCCAGTACTTC	CASLIGVYQETQYF	-	-	14	TRBV5-8	TRBJ2-5
TGTGCCAGCAGGGGACAGTCCTTCGAGCAGTACTTC	CASRGQSFEQYF	TRBD1	-	12	TRBV7-2	TRBJ2-7
TGTGCCAGCAGCCCATGGGCAGGGCCCTACGAGCAGTACTTC	CASSPWAGPYEQYF	-	-	14	TRBV7-3	TRBJ2-7
TGTGCCAGCAGAAGGAATCAGCCCCAGCATTTT	CASRRNQPQHF	-	few	11	TRBV7-8	TRBJ1-5
TGTGCCAGCCGGATAGGGCGGAACACCGGGGAGCTGTTTTTT	CASRIGRNTGELFF	-	-	14	TRBV7-2	TRBJ2-2
TGTGCCAGCAGCTCCGGGTGGACCCTAAACTACGAGCAGTACTTC	CASSSGWTLNYEQYF	-	-	15	TRBV7-2	TRBJ2-7
TGTGCCAGCAGCTTATGGTCGAATGAGCAGTTCTTC	CASSLWSNEQFF	-	-	12	TRBV9	TRBJ2-1
TGTGCCAGCAGTTACTCGATGCGGGAGAGGTCCCTAAATTCACCCCTCCACTTT	CASSYSMRERSLNSPLHF	-	medium-sized	18	TRBV6-2/TRBV6-3	TRBJ1-6
TGCGCCAGCAGCTTGGCCAGGAGCCCAACCTACGAGCAGTACTTC	CASSLARSPTYEQYF	-	-	15	TRBV5-1	TRBJ2-7
TGTGCCAGCAGTTACTCCCTCGGACAGGAAGGCTACACCTTC	CASSYSLGQEGYTF	TRBD1	-	14	TRBV6-6	TRBJ1-2
TGTGCCTGGAGGAAGGGGGGAACAGATACGCAGTATTTT	CAWRKGGTDTQYF	-	few	13	TRBV30	TRBJ2-3
TGCGCCAGCAGTGAAGGTTGCGGGGAAACTGGCGTCAAAAACATTCAGTACTTC	CASSEGCGETGVKNIQYF	-	-	18	TRBV10-1	TRBJ2-4
TGTGCCAGCAGCCCTGGGATGAGGGCCCTGACCTACGAGCAGTACTTC	CASSPGMRALTYEQYF	-	-	16	TRBV6-2/TRBV6-3	TRBJ2-7
TGTGCCAGCAGCTTATGGATGAACACTGAAGCTTTCTTT	CASSLWMNTEAFF	-	-	13	TRBV11-2	TRBJ1-1
TGTGCCAGCAGCTTGCGGGGTTGGATGAACACTGAAGCTTTCTTT	CASSLRGWMNTEAFF	-	-	15	TRBV5-4	TRBJ1-1
TGTGCCAGCAGCCCCCAGCGGGAGTCAGTCCATGAGCAGTTCTTC	CASSPQRESVHEQFF	TRBD2	-	15	TRBV7-2	TRBJ2-1
TGTGCCAGCAGCACGGGACTAGCGGAGAGCACAGATACGCAGTATTTT	CASSTGLAESTDTQYF	TRBD2	-	16	TRBV7-2	TRBJ2-3
TGTGCCAGTAATGACAGGTCCTACAATGAGCAGTTCTTC	CASNDRSYNEQFF	-	-	13	TRBV19	TRBJ2-1
TGTGCCAGCAGTGAATTTTCGGGGGAATCAGAGACCCAGTACTTC	CASSEFSGESETQYF	-	-	15	TRBV6-1	TRBJ2-5